Each of the 17 T cell receptor beta chains below was sequenced from the same sample in a study of shared clonotypes between healthy human individuals. The data were produced by immunoSEQ multiplex PCR, yet TCRdb's version contains in-frame clones alone and is incomplete. The sample holds some 700,000 clones, less than 95% seen once. Sequenced material: memory CD8+ T cells from PBMCs. Subset indicated: CD45RO+ cells pooled with CCR7-negative TemRA cells. The source is a man between 18 and 35 years old in good health. Some clones in this sample may be carry-over from other donors' samples.

The chain joins TRBV4-3 to TRBJ2-7; TRBD2 agrees at 11 bases. The CDR3 has 15 amino acids. Per the germline V gene, CDR1 is LGHNA and CDR2 is YSLEER. V lost 6 bases and J lost 1; bases outside the gene matches: 5. CDR3 sequence reads: CASSGGTSGSYEQYF. In nucleotides, the CDR3 is TGCGCCAGCAGTGGCGGGACTAGCGGTTCCTACGAGCAGTACTTC.

This clone was counted once. V gene TRBV4-3 combines with J gene TRBJ2-3; 8 bases match TRBD2. The junction had 9 bases not matched to a gene; V was cut back by 6 bases and J by 4 bases. The CDR3 is made up of 15 amino acids. CDR1 and CDR2 from the germline V gene are LGHNA and YSLEER. Here the CDR3 reads CASSLNGRAPDTQYF. CDR3 coding DNA: TGCGCCAGCAGTCTGAACGGGAGGGCCCCAGATACGCAGTATTTT.

The V and J genes are TRBV19 and TRBJ2-7, with 7 bases identical to TRBD2. CDR1 and CDR2 from the germline V gene are LNHDA and SQIVND (reference sequence). V shed 5 bases, J shed 4 bases, and the junction held 11 bases outside the gene matches. The CDR3 runs 15 residues. CDR3 in amino acids: CASSFGGGPGYEQYF. CDR3 DNA: TGTGCCAGTAGTTTCGGGGGAGGGCCTGGGTACGAGCAGTACTTC. Variable domain in full (rest from reference TRBV19 and TRBJ2-7): DGGITQSPKYLFRKEGQNVTLSCEQNLNHDAMYWYRQDPGQGLRLIYYSQIVNDFQKGDIAEGYSVSREKKESFPLTVTSAQKNPTAFYLCASSFGGGPGYEQYFGPGTRLTVT.

The chain joins TRBV7-9 to TRBJ2-5; 7 bases match TRBD2. Germline V gives CDR1 SEHNR, CDR2 FQNEAQ (reference sequence). The CDR3 extends over 12 amino acids. The V and J ends lost 8 bases and 4 bases, in that order; junction bases with no gene match: 4. The CDR3 coding sequence is TGTGCCAGCCAACGGGAGGCAGAGACCCAGTACTTC. This codes for CASQREAETQYF.

The J gene is TRBJ2-4, the V gene TRBV7-2, with D possibly TRBD1 on 7 matching bases. This CDR3 is built from 16 residues. V lost 0 bases, J lost 7 bases, and 16 bases lay in between. Germline CDR1 is SGHTA and CDR2 is FQGNSA. CDR3 nucleotide sequence: TGTGCCAGCAGCTTAGCCGGCAGGGGGACTCTCAACATTCAGTACTTC. This translates into CASSLAGRGTLNIQYF.

This clone was found once. The chain has TRBV10-1 and TRBJ2-7, with D possibly TRBD1 on 6 matching bases. V lost 4 bases, J lost 4 bases, and 20 bases lay in between. The CDR3 sequence is 16 residues long. The V gene's germline CDR1 is WNHNN and CDR2 SYGVQD (reference sequence). CDR3 in amino acids: CASSAAQGQGPYEQYF. The CDR3 DNA is TGCGCCAGCAGTGCGGCACAGGGTCAAGGACCGTACGAGCAGTACTTC.

This clone was detected only a few times. Additional DNA sequences in this sample encode the identical CDR3. V and J are TRBV15 and TRBJ1-1; D not certain. Germline assignment: CDR1 LNHNV and CDR2 YYDKDF (reference sequence). The CDR3 is 14 residues long. Trimming left V 0 bases short and J 1 base short, with 6 bases between. CDR3 coding DNA: TGTGCCACCAGCAGAGATCGAGGGAACACTGAAGCTTTCTTT. It yields the protein CATSRDRGNTEAFF. The whole variable domain, filled in from reference TRBV15 and TRBJ1-1, reads DAMVIQNPRYQVTQFGKPVTLSCSQTLNHNVMYWYQQKSSQAPKLLFHYYDKDFNNEADTPDNFQSRRPNTSFCFLDIRSPGLGDTAMYLCATSRDRGNTEAFFGQGTRLTVV.

The CDR3 nucleotides read TGTGCCAGCAGCATTTGGGGGGAACAGCAGTACTTC. It encodes CASSIWGEQQYF. The genes are TRBV13 and TRBJ2-7; possible D gene TRBD2, 6 bases. V was cut by 5 bases and J by 8 bases, with 13 bases left in between. Germline V gives CDR1 PRHDT, CDR2 FYEKMQ (reference sequence). The CDR3 is 12 amino acids.

The V gene is TRBV27, the J gene TRBJ2-6, with 7 bases matching TRBD1. V gave up 5 bases and J gave up 0 bases; unmatched junction bases: 13. The germline CDR1 and CDR2 sequences are MNHEY and SMNVEV (reference sequence). The CDR3 spans 19 residues. The CDR3 nucleotides read TGTGCCAGCAGTCTTGACCCGGACAGGTTAGGCTCTGGGGCCAACGTCCTGACTTTC. This gives the protein CASSLDPDRLGSGANVLTF.

V and J are TRBV5-6 and TRBJ1-1; 9 nucleotides align to TRBD1. CDR3 length equals 15 residues. Trimming at V came to 4 bases and at J to 5 bases, leaving 9 bases not matched to a gene. CDR1 SGHDT and CDR2 YYEEEE come from the germline V gene. The CDR3 sequence: CASSRPGQGTTEAFF. In nucleotides, the CDR3 is TGTGCCAGCAGCCGACCGGGACAGGGAACGACTGAAGCTTTCTTT.

The chain couples TRBV7-9 to TRBJ1-2; D unclear. The V and J ends lost 5 bases and 8 bases respectively, with 12 bases between them. The germline gives CDR1 SEHNR, CDR2 FQNEAQ (reference sequence). The CDR3 sequence is 12 residues long. In nucleotides, the CDR3 is TGTGCCAGCAGCCCAAATGACATCGGCTACACCTTC. This translates into CASSPNDIGYTF.

This chain links TRBV7-6 with TRBJ2-7; 8 bases are a match to TRBD2. The J segment lost 0 bases and the V segment lost 6 bases, leaving 4 bases of the junction unmatched. The CDR3 runs to 14 residues. Germline values: CDR1 SGHVS, CDR2 FNYEAQ. CDR3 DNA: TGTGCCAGCAGTCCCGGGACTAGCTCCTACGAGCAGTACTTC. It encodes CASSPGTSSYEQYF.

Comments on this clone: Additional DNA sequences in this sample encode the identical CDR3. CDR3 sequence (DNA): TGTGCCAGCAGTGTAGGGGATACCGGGGAGCTGTTTTTT. Translating it yields CASSVGDTGELFF. V gene TRBV6-4 combines with J gene TRBJ2-2; maybe TRBD1 (5 bases). The CDR3 is 13 residues long. Per the germline V gene, CDR1 is MRHNA and CDR2 is SNTAGT. V lost 4 bases and J 5 bases, leaving 8 bases between the germline ends.

This clone was picked up one time. This rearrangement joins TRBV27 to TRBJ1-5; D is ambiguous. This CDR3 has 16 amino acids. The ends were cut back, 0 bases at V and 7 bases at J, with 16 bases in the middle. Germline CDR1 reads MNHEY; CDR2 reads SMNVEV (reference sequence). The CDR3 bases are TGTGCCAGCAGTTTATCTGGTCTGGGAGTAAGCCAGCCCCAGCATTTT. Residues: CASSLSGLGVSQPQHF.

The rearrangement links TRBV27 to TRBJ2-7; D perhaps matches TRBD2 (7 bases). Germline V CDR1 and CDR2: MNHEY, SMNVEV (reference sequence). Deletions cut 6 bases from V and 3 bases from J, with 15 bases between. This CDR3 is built from 14 residues. CDR3 sequence: CASSFGGGRYEQYF. CDR3 sequence (DNA): TGTGCCAGCAGCTTTGGGGGGGGCCGCTACGAGCAGTACTTC.

The chain joins TRBV6-6 to TRBJ1-2; weak D call: TRBD1 (6 bases). V dropped 9 bases and J dropped 2 bases, with 19 bases sitting between them. The CDR3 is made up of 15 amino acids. Germline V gene data show CDR1 as MNHNY and CDR2 as SVGAGI (reference sequence). CDR3 in DNA: TGTGCCAGTTCGGGGGACAAGAGACTCAACTATGGCTACACCTTC. Translation: CASSGDKRLNYGYTF.

The sample holds one count of this clone. The CDR3 loop is CASSEARHGINQPQHF. The CDR3 nucleotides read TGTGCCAGCAGTGAAGCGCGACATGGAATCAATCAGCCCCAGCATTTT. V gene TRBV6-1 combines with J gene TRBJ1-5; D not resolved. V lost 0 bases and J lost 3, with 12 bases in between. The CDR3 consists of 16 residues. Per the germline V gene, CDR1 is MNHNS and CDR2 is SASEGT.